The clone carrying this T cell receptor (beta chain) was counted between two and nine times. Its antigen is undetermined. These data are taken from a study of CD8 T cells in ankylosing spondylitis. The CDR3 is 16 amino acids. Trimming removed 1 base at V and 0 bases at J, with 7 bases between. Per the germline V gene, CDR1 is LGHNA and CDR2 is YNFKEQ. Study-wide findings and caveats: CD8+ disease-linked clones were present at relatively low frequencies in blood. Significant enrichment of disease-linked clones was reported in matched ankylosing spondylitis synovial fluid. A motif in TCR beta, a set of under ten highly homologous variants, appeared characteristic of ankylosing spondylitis blood. Certain motif variants had earlier been reported in reactive arthritis synovial fluid and blood.

Quantitative 5'-RACE with molecular barcodes produced the TCR beta libraries. One entry per CDR3 protein results from TCRdb running MiXCR on the 5' RACE reads. The sample lists some 840,000 distinct CDR3 sequences; about 10% were seen once. The chain is built from TRBV4-2 and TRBJ2-6; D is unresolved. Sequencing input: blood, either unsorted or a sorted T cell fraction (not recorded which). The TCR comes from a male donor with ankylosing spondylitis. The CDR3 region has the DNA TGTGCCAGCAGCCAAGGTTCGGTCTCTGGGGCCAACGTCCTGACTTTC. It is translated as CASSQGSVSGANVLTF.